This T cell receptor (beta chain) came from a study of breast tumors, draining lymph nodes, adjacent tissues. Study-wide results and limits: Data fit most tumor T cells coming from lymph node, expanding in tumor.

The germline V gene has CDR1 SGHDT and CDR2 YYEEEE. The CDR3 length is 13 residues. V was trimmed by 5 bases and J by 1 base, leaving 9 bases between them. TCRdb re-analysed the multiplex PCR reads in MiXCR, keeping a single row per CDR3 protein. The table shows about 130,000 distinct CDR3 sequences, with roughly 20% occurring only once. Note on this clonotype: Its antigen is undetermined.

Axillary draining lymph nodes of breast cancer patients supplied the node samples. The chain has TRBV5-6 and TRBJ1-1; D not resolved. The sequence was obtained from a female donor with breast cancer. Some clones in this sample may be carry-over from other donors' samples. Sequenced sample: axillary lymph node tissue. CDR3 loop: CASRSTWNTEAFF. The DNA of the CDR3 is TGTGCCAGCAGGTCTACATGGAACACTGAAGCTTTCTTT.